This TCR beta chain came from a study of cytomegalovirus exposure and HLA in healthy donors. Study-wide context: Assignment to the Caucasian-associated ancestry cluster applied to over 70% of the approximately 360 genotyped donors.

The CDR3 runs 11 residues. V shed 10 bases and J 7 bases; nucleotides not matched to a gene: 5. Per the germline V gene, CDR1 is SNHLY and CDR2 is FYNNEI. This clone has just one count. Both 60 Vbeta primers and 13 Jbeta primers went into the PCR. Libraries were prepared by immunoSEQ multiplex PCR; TCRdb keeps only in-frame clonotypes and omits some of them. The table shows about 88,000 clones, with more than 65% occurring only once. This chain links TRBV2 with TRBJ1-2; 8 bases are a match to TRBD1. This TCR was sampled from a man under 40 in good health and CMV-seronegative. Sample: PBMCs. CDR3 amino acids: CATRTGFGYTF. For the CDR3, the DNA is TGTGCCACCCGGACAGGGTTTGGCTACACCTTC.